The 14 T cell receptor beta chains given below trace back to one sample, sequenced in a study of shared clonotypes between healthy human individuals. The table came from immunoSEQ multiplex PCR; TCRdb's copy has only in-frame clones and leaves some out. The sample has about 1.5 million clones; 95% to 99% are singletons. The sequenced sample was naive CD4+ T cells sorted from blood. Stated subset: CD45RA+ positively selected. The source is a man aged 25-45 years in good health.

This chain joins TRBV9 and TRBJ2-3; a possible D gene is TRBD1 (5 bases). Germline V gene data show CDR1 as SGDLS and CDR2 as YYNGEE. Trimming took off 4 bases at V and 4 bases at J, with 16 bases between the two ends. There are 15 residues in the CDR3. The CDR3 reads CASSNRARGADTQYF. The CDR3, as DNA: TGTGCCAGCAGCAATAGGGCAAGGGGCGCAGATACGCAGTATTTT.

The V call is TRBV6-1, the J call TRBJ2-2; D not certain. Trimming took off 2 bases at V and 0 bases at J, with 10 bases between the two ends. Per the germline V gene, CDR1 is MNHNS and CDR2 is SASEGT. The length of the CDR3 is 16 residues. The DNA for the CDR3 is TGTGCCAGCAGTGAAAGGGTAGCAGCGAACACCGGGGAGCTGTTTTTT. Translation: CASSERVAANTGELFF.

This clone appeared once. The chain uses TRBV5-1 and TRBJ1-2; D not certain. Germline loops: CDR1 SGHRS, CDR2 YFSETQ. V lost 4 bases, J lost 0 bases, and 16 bases lay in between. CDR3 length: 16 residues. CDR3 sequence (DNA): TGCGCCAGCAGCCCCGCCCTGGACCGGGCTAACTATGGCTACACCTTC. This sequence encodes CASSPALDRANYGYTF.

The V call is TRBV5-4, the J call TRBJ2-1; tentative D call: TRBD2 (5 bases). V lost 4 bases and J 5 bases, leaving 22 bases between the germline ends. There are 17 residues in the CDR3. Germline CDR1 reads SGHNT; CDR2 reads YYREEE (reference sequence). CDR3 loop: CASSPPGIISDNNEQFF. In DNA, the CDR3 is TGTGCCAGCAGCCCTCCTGGCATTATTAGCGACAACAATGAGCAGTTCTTC.

This clone was seen only a few times. This sample also contains other DNA sequences that code for the same CDR3. This chain connects TRBV9 to TRBJ2-3, with unresolved D. Germline V gene data show CDR1 as SGDLS and CDR2 as YYNGEE. V lost 0 bases and J 0 bases, leaving 8 bases between the germline ends. This CDR3 region has 15 residues. Here the CDR3 reads CASSVGGASTDTQYF. The CDR3 bases are TGTGCCAGCAGCGTAGGCGGTGCTAGCACAGATACGCAGTATTTT.

This clone was seen just once. The chain couples TRBV2 to TRBJ2-7; a possible D gene is TRBD1 (6 bases). The CDR3 runs to 14 residues. Trimming took 6 bases from V and 0 from J, leaving 12 bases between them. Germline CDR1 is SNHLY and CDR2 is FYNNEI. The chain's CDR3 is CASRATGGSYEQYF. The CDR3 region has the DNA TGTGCCAGCAGGGCGACAGGAGGCTCCTACGAGCAGTACTTC.

The rearrangement joins TRBV5-1 to TRBJ1-4, with D uncertain. Trimming cost V 3 bases and J 10 bases, with 7 bases left between them. The CDR3 covers 11 residues. Germline-derived CDR1 and CDR2 are SGHRS and YFSETQ. CDR3 amino acids: CASSSGLKLFF. In nucleotides, the CDR3 is TGCGCCAGCAGCTCGGGGTTAAAACTGTTTTTT.

J is TRBJ2-5 and V is TRBV6-1; 7 nucleotides agree with TRBD2. CDR3 length equals 15 residues. Germline CDR1 reads MNHNS; CDR2 reads SASEGT. V lost 4 bases to trimming and J lost 5 bases; unmatched junction nucleotides: 10. The DNA for the CDR3 is TGTGCCAGCAGTGTTGAGGGGCTGGGAGGGGAGACCCAGTACTTC. It codes for CASSVEGLGGETQYF.

The chain uses TRBV7-8 and TRBJ2-1; D unresolved. Germline CDR1 and CDR2: SGHVS and FQNEAQ. This CDR3 comprises 15 residues. V lost 4 bases to trimming and J lost 5 bases, with 15 bases between them. The CDR3 loop is CASSSTLTKNNEQFF. The CDR3 nucleotides are TGTGCCAGCAGCTCAACACTTACAAAAAACAATGAGCAGTTCTTC.

This sequence joins TRBV6-5 and TRBJ1-1; the D is unclear. The V end was cut by 3 bases, the J end by 0 bases, with 2 bases between. CDR3 length equals 12 residues. The germline CDR1 and CDR2 sequences are MNHEY and SVGAGI. CDR3 residues: CASSYLNTEAFF. The CDR3 nucleotides read TGTGCCAGCAGTTATTTGAACACTGAAGCTTTCTTT.

The chain recombines TRBV5-1 with TRBJ1-1, with D possibly matching TRBD1 (5 bases). The germline V gene has CDR1 SGHRS and CDR2 YFSETQ. The V gene lost 3 bases and the J gene lost 0 bases, with 15 bases spanning the gap. CDR3 length: 16 amino acids. CDR3 region: CASSSRGDPMNTEAFF. In DNA form, the CDR3 reads TGCGCCAGCAGCTCCCGGGGGGATCCGATGAACACTGAAGCTTTCTTT.

The rearrangement joins TRBV5-4 to TRBJ2-2, with 8 bases aligning to TRBD1. Germline CDR1 SGHNT, CDR2 YYREEE (reference sequence). V shed 0 bases, J shed 6 bases, and the junction held 10 bases outside the gene matches. CDR3 length equals 17 residues. The DNA for the CDR3 is TGTGCCAGCAGCTTGGCTCAAGGGACAGGTTTCGCCGGGGAGCTGTTTTTT. As protein: CASSLAQGTGFAGELFF.

Concerning this clone itself: Different DNA sequences within this sample yield the same CDR3. V is TRBV5-1 and J is TRBJ1-4; D not certain. Germline values: CDR1 SGHRS, CDR2 YFSETQ. The CDR3 covers 14 residues. Between the trimmed V and J ends, which lost 0 bases and 7 bases, there was a span of 10 bases. The CDR3 DNA is TGCGCCAGCAGCTTGGGTCGGGCGGGTGAAAAACTGTTTTTT. It codes for CASSLGRAGEKLFF.

V is TRBV29-1 and J is TRBJ1-1; D perhaps matches TRBD1 (5 bases). Germline loops: CDR1 SQVTM, CDR2 ANQGSEA. V lost 4 bases and J 1 base, leaving 13 bases between the germline ends. The CDR3 runs to 14 residues. CDR3 sequence: CSVAGQRENTEAFF. DNA for the CDR3: TGCAGCGTTGCAGGACAACGGGAGAACACTGAAGCTTTCTTT.